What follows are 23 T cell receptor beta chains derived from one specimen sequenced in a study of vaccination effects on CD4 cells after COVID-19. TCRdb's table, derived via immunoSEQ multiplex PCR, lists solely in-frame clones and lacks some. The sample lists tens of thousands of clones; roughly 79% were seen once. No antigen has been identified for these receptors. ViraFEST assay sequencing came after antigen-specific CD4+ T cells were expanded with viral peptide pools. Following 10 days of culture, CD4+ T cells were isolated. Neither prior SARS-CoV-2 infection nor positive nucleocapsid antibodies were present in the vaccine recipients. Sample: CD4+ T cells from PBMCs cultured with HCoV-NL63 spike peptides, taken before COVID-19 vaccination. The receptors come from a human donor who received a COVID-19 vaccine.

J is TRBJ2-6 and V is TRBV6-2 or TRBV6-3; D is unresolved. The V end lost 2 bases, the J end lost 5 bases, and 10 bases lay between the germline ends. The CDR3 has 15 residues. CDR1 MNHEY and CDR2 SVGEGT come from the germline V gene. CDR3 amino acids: CASSYRDPRANVLTF. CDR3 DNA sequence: TGTGCCAGCAGTTACAGAGACCCGAGGGCCAACGTCCTGACTTTC.

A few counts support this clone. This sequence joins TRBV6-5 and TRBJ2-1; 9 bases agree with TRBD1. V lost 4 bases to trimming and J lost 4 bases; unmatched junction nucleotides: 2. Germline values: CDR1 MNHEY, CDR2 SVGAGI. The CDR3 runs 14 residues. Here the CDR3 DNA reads TGTGCCAGCAGTTCAGGGACAGGGTACAATGAGCAGTTCTTC. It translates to CASSSGTGYNEQFF.

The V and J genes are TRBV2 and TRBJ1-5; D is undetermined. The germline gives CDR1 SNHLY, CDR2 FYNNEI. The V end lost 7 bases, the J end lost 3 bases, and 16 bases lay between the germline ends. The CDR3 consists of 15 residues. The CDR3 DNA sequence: TGTGCCAGCAATTGGAGAGCTTCCTCCAATCAGCCCCAGCATTTT. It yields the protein CASNWRASSNQPQHF.

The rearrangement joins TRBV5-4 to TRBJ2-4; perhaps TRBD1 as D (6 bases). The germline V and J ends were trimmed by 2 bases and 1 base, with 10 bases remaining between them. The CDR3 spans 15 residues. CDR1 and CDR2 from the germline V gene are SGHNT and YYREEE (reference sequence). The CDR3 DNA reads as TGTGCCAGCAGCTTAGCAGGGGAGGCCAAAAACATTCAGTACTTC. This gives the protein CASSLAGEAKNIQYF.

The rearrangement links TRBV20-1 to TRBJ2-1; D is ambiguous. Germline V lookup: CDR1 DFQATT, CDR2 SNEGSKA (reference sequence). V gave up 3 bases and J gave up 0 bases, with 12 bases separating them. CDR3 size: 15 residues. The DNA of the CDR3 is TGCAGTGCTAGTGGTCCCCTGAGCTCCTACAATGAGCAGTTCTTC. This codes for CSASGPLSSYNEQFF.

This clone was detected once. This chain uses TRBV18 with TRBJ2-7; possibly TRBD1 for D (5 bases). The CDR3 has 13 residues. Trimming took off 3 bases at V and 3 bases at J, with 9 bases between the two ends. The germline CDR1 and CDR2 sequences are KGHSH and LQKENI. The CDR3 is CASSPGQSYEQYV. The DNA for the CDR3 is TGTGCCAGCTCACCCGGACAAAGCTACGAGCAGTACGTC.

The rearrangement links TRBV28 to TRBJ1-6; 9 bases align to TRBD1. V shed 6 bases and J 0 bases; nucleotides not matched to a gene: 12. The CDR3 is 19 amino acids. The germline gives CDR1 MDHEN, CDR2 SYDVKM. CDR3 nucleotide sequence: TGTGCCAGCAGGTGGGGGCGGACAGGGGCAAGCTCCTATAATTCACCCCTCCACTTT. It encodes CASRWGRTGASSYNSPLHF.

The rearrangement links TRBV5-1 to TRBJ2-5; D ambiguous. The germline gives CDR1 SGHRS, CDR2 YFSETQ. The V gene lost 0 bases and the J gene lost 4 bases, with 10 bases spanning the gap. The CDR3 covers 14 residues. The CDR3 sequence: CASSLGGTIETQYF. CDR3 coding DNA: TGCGCCAGCAGCTTGGGGGGAACGATAGAGACCCAGTACTTC.

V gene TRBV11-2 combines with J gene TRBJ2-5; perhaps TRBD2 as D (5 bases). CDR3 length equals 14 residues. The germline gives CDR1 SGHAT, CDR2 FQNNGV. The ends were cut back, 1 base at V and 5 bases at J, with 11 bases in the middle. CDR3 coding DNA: TGTGCCAGCAGCTTAGCGGGCCGGAGGGAGACCCAGTACTTC. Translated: CASSLAGRRETQYF.

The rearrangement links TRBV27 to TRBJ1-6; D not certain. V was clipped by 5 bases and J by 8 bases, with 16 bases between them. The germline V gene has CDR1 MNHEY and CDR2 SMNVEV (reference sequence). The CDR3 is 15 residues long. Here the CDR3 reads CASSIRGQWDSPLHF. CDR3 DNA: TGTGCCAGCAGTATCCGTGGTCAGTGGGATTCACCCCTCCACTTT.

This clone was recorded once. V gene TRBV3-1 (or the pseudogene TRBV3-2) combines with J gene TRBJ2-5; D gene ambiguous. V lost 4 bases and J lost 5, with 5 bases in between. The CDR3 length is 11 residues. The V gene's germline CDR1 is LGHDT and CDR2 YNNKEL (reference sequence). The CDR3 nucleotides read TGTGCCAGCAGCCTTGGGGAGACCCAGTACTTC. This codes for CASSLGETQYF.

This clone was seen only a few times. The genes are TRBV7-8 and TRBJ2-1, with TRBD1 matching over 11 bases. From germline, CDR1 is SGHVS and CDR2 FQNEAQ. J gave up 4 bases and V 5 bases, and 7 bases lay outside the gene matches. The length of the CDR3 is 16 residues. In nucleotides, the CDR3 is TGTGCCAGCAGCGCGCGGGACAGGGGGTCTTACAATGAGCAGTTCTTC. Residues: CASSARDRGSYNEQFF.

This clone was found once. The CDR3 nucleotides are TGCGCCAGCAGCCAAGACGACAGGGGGTTTGAAAAACTGTTTTTT. Translated, it gives CASSQDDRGFEKLFF. This rearrangement joins TRBV4-1 to TRBJ1-4; 9 bases agree with TRBD1. There are 15 residues in the CDR3. V trimming: 0 bases; J trimming: 7 bases; junction bases outside the gene matches: 3. Germline-derived CDR1 and CDR2 are MGHRA and YSYEKL.

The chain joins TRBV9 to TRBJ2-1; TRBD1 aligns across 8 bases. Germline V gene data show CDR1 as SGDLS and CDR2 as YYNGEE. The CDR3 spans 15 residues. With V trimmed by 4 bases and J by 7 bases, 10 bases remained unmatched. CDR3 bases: TGTGCCAGCAGCTTCGACAGGGGCCGGGAAAATGAGCAGTTCTTC. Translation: CASSFDRGRENEQFF.

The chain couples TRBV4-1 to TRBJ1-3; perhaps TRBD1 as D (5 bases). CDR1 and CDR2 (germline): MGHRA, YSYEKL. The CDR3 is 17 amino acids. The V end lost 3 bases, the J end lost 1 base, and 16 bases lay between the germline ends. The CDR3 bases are TGCGCCAGCAGCCAGAGGGAGGGGTCGGGGTCTGGAAACACCATATATTTT. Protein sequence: CASSQREGSGSGNTIYF.

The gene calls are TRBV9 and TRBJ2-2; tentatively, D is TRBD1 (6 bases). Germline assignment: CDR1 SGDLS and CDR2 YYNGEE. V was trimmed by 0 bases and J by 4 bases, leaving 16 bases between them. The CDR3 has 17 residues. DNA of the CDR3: TGTGCCAGCAGCGTAGTTTACAGGGTGGTTGGCACCGGGGAGCTGTTTTTT. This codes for CASSVVYRVVGTGELFF.

The CDR3 sequence: CATSGGERTNTGELFF. Written as DNA, the CDR3 is TGTGCCACCAGTGGAGGCGAGAGGACGAACACCGGGGAGCTGTTTTTT. V usage is TRBV24-1 and J usage is TRBJ2-2, with D uncertain. CDR1 and CDR2 from the germline V gene are KGHDR and SFDVKD. The CDR3 is made up of 16 amino acids. V was trimmed by 5 bases and J by 0 bases, leaving 12 bases between them.

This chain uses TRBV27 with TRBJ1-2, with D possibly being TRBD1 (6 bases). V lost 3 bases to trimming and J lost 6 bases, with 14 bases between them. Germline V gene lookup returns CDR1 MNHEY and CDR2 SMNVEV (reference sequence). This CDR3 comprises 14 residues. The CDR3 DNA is TGTGCCAGCAGTTTTTTATCCACAGGGAATGGCTACACCTTC. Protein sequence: CASSFLSTGNGYTF.

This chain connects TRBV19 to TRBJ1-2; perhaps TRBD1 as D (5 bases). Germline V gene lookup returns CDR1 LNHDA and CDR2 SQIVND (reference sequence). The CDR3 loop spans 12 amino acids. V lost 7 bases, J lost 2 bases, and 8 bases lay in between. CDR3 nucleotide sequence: TGTGCCAGTATGGCAGGGAACTATGGCTACACCTTC. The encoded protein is CASMAGNYGYTF.

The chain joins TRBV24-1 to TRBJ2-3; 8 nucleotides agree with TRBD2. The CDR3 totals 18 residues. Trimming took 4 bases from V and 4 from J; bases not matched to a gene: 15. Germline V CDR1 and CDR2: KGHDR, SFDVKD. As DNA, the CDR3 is TGTGCCACCAGTGAGCCTAACCCCGGGACTAGTAGTCCAGATACGCAGTATTTT. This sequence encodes CATSEPNPGTSSPDTQYF.

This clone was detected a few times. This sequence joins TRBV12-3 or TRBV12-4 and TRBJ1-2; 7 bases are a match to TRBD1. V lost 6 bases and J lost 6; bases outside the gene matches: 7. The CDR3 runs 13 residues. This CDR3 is CASSPGTADGYTF. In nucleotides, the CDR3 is TGTGCCAGCAGCCCCGGGACAGCAGATGGCTACACCTTC.

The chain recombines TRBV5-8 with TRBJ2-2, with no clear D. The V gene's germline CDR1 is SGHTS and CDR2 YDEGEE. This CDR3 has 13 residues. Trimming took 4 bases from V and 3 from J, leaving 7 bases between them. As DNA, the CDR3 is TGTGCCAGCAGCACCTACTACACCGGGGAGCTGTTTTTT. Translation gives CASSTYYTGELFF.

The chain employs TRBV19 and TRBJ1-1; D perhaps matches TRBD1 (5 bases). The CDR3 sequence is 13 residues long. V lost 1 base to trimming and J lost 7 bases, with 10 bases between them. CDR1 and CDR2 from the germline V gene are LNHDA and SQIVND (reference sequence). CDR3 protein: CASSIGQTREAFF. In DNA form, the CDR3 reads TGTGCCAGTAGTATAGGACAGACCCGTGAAGCTTTCTTT.